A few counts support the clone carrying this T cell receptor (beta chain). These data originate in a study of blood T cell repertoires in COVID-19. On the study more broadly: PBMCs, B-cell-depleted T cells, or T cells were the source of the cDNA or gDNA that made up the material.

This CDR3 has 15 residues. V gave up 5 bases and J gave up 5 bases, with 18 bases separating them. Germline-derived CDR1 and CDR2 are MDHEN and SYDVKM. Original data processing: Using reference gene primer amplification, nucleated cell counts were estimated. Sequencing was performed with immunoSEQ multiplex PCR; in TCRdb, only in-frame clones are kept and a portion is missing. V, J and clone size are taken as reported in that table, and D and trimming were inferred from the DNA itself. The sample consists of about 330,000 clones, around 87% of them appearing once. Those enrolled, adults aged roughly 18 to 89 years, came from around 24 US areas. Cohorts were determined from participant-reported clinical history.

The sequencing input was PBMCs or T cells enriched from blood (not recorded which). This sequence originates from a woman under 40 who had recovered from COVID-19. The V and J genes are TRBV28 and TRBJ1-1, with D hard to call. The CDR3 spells CASSRPQRGNTEAFF. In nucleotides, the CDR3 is TGTGCCAGCAGTCGTCCGCAGCGGGGTAATACTGAAGCTTTCTTT.